The sequence of this T cell receptor (beta chain) was determined in a study of identical twins. The length of the CDR3 is 15 residues. The germline CDR1 and CDR2 sequences are KGHDR and SFDVKD. V lost 3 bases and J lost 5; bases outside the gene matches: 4. TCRdb ran MiXCR on the 5' RACE reads and lists one entry per CDR3 protein. The sample holds 1.5 million or so distinct CDR3 sequences, 25% to 35% seen once. The sample holds a few counts of this clonotype. The TCR originated in a newborn girl in good health. The sequencing sample was made of cord blood. The rearrangement links TRBV24-1 to TRBJ2-3, with TRBD2 identical over 10 bases. The CDR3 reads CATSDPSGRRDTQYF. Written as DNA, the CDR3 is TGTGCCACCAGTGATCCTAGCGGGAGAAGAGATACGCAGTATTTT.